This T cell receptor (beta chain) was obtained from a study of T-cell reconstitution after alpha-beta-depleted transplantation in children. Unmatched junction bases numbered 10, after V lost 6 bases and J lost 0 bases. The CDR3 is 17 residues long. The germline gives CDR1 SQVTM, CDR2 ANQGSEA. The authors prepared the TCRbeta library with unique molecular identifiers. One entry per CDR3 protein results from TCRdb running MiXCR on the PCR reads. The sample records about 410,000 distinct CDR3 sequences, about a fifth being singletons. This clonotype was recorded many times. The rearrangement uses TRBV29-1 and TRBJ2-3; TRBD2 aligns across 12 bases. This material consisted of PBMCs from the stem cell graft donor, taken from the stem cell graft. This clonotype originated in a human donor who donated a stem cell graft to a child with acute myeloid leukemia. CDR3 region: CSVQNVTSGRSTDTQYF. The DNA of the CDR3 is TGCAGCGTCCAAAACGTTACTAGCGGGAGGAGCACAGATACGCAGTATTTT.